This T cell receptor (beta chain) was profiled in a study of read filtering for tumor transcriptome and immune sequencing. Study background: Transcriptome libraries were built from DNase-treated RNA. Per sample, TCR-region reads ranged about 4 to 11 million by IR-seq, roughly 75 to 1,400 by RNA-seq.

This CDR3 region has 13 residues. V lost 6 bases and J lost 4; bases outside the gene matches: 7. The germline V gene encodes CDR1 DFQATT and CDR2 SNEGSKA (reference sequence). From about 400 ng of RNA, a library with molecular barcoded alpha/delta and beta/gamma adaptors was made. TCRdb re-derived calls from the reads in MiXCR, one entry per CDR3 protein. Counted here are approximately 43,000 distinct CDR3 sequences, roughly 13% occurring once; the ten biggest clones make up approximately 30%. The sample holds a few counts of this clonotype. As yet, its antigen is unknown. Since the CDR3 does not end with the conserved phenylalanine or tryptophan, this likely comes from a read error. Findings of the study overall: About four fifths of IR-seq clonotypes had one read, totaling roughly 3.5% of reads; RNA-seq: 74.6% and 44.6%.

The chain employs TRBV20-1 and TRBJ2-7; 9 nucleotides line up with TRBD2. This clonotype was sampled from a donor at least 40 years old with multiple myeloma. Sequences were obtained from a population of CD138-negative cells sorted from bone marrow. The CDR3 protein is CSAQREETYEQYL. The CDR3 bases are TGCAGTGCCCAGCGGGAGGAGACGTACGAGCAGTACCTC.